Listed here are 31 T cell receptor beta chains from one sample, sequenced in a study of cytomegalovirus exposure and HLA in healthy donors. PCR involved 60 Vbeta and 13 Jbeta primers. The method was immunoSEQ multiplex PCR; TCRdb's version includes in-frame clones alone and lacks a portion of them. The table records about 180,000 clones, 70% to 80% of them present only once. The sequencing input was PBMCs. All receptors derive from a male donor in good health and CMV-seronegative.

The chain employs TRBV30 and TRBJ1-5, with TRBD1 identical over 8 bases. The CDR3 contains 13 residues. With V trimmed by 1 base and J by 6 bases, 2 bases remained unmatched. The germline gives CDR1 GTSNPN, CDR2 SVGIG (reference sequence). CDR3 loop: CAWSGTGLQPQHF. The CDR3 DNA follows: TGTGCCTGGAGTGGGACAGGGCTTCAGCCCCAGCATTTT.

The chain combines TRBV28 with TRBJ1-2, with a possible D match to TRBD1 (6 bases). With 6 bases removed from V and 2 bases from J, the gap between germline ends came to 13 bases. Germline CDR1 is MDHEN and CDR2 is SYDVKM. This CDR3 comprises 14 residues. CDR3 nucleotide sequence: TGTGCCAGCAGCCGGACAGTTAGGAACTATGGCTACACCTTC. Translating it yields CASSRTVRNYGYTF.

The gene calls are TRBV27 and TRBJ2-3; 7 bases fit TRBD1. The CDR3 runs to 16 residues. V was clipped by 5 bases and J by 2 bases; unmatched bases: 10. Germline CDR1 and CDR2: MNHEY and SMNVEV (reference sequence). In DNA, the CDR3 is TGTGCCAGCAGTCCGTTGACAGGGAGCGACACAGATACGCAGTATTTT. Translation gives CASSPLTGSDTDTQYF.

The chain joins TRBV5-4 to TRBJ1-1, with D perhaps TRBD1 (6 bases). This CDR3 region has 15 residues. V was trimmed by 3 bases and J by 5 bases, leaving 17 bases between them. Germline V gene sequence: CDR1 SGHNT, CDR2 YYREEE (reference sequence). In DNA, the CDR3 is TGTGCCAGCAGCTCCTCGGGGGGGGCGGCGACTGAAGCTTTCTTT. Residues: CASSSSGGAATEAFF.

This clone was observed a handful of times. CDR3 coding DNA: TGTGCCAGCAGTTCAGCGGGTAACACAGATACGCAGTATTTT. This translates into CASSSAGNTDTQYF. This sequence joins TRBV28 and TRBJ2-3; D perhaps matches TRBD2 (6 bases). Per the germline V gene, CDR1 is MDHEN and CDR2 is SYDVKM. V was pared by 4 bases and J by 2 bases, with 10 bases between. CDR3 length: 14 residues.

The chain links TRBV28 to TRBJ1-5; 8 nucleotides line up with TRBD1. CDR3 length: 15 amino acids. The germline CDR1 and CDR2 sequences are MDHEN and SYDVKM. Losses at the gene ends were 1 base for V and 5 bases for J; bases not matched to a gene: 4. The CDR3 reads CASSLSGGTDQPQHF. The CDR3 region has the DNA TGTGCCAGCAGTTTATCAGGGGGCACCGATCAGCCCCAGCATTTT.

V is TRBV4-1 and J is TRBJ1-5; 7 bases match TRBD1. This CDR3 comprises 16 residues. Unmatched junction bases numbered 5, after V lost 1 base and J lost 2 bases. Germline loops: CDR1 MGHRA, CDR2 YSYEKL. The chain's CDR3 is CASSQVETGGNQPQHF. DNA for the CDR3: TGCGCCAGCAGCCAAGTGGAAACAGGGGGCAATCAGCCCCAGCATTTT.

The V call is TRBV27, the J call TRBJ1-2; TRBD1 matches at 9 bases. Unmatched junction bases numbered 12, after V lost 6 bases and J lost 7 bases. Germline V gene sequence: CDR1 MNHEY, CDR2 SMNVEV (reference sequence). The CDR3 length is 15 residues. DNA for the CDR3: TGTGCCAGCAGCTCTATGAGGACAGGGGTCTTTGGCTACACCTTC. It codes for CASSSMRTGVFGYTF.

This clone has only one observation. The rearrangement uses TRBV9 and TRBJ1-2; D possibly corresponds to TRBD1 (5 bases). From germline, CDR1 is SGDLS and CDR2 YYNGEE. With 0 bases removed from V and 13 bases from J, the gap between germline ends came to 16 bases. The CDR3 loop spans 13 amino acids. CDR3 bases: TGTGCCAGCAGCGTAGTTGATCAGGGAGGGCTCACCTTC. Amino acids: CASSVVDQGGLTF.

The chain uses TRBV7-9 and TRBJ2-4, with D perhaps TRBD1 (6 bases). Trimming stripped 5 bases from V and 0 bases from J, with 14 bases between. The CDR3 loop spans 16 amino acids. Per the germline V gene, CDR1 is SEHNR and CDR2 is FQNEAQ (reference sequence). The chain's CDR3 is CASSLLQGLAKNIQYF. The CDR3 DNA reads TGTGCCAGCAGCCTACTACAGGGCTTAGCCAAAAACATTCAGTACTTC.

The rearrangement joins TRBV19 to TRBJ1-1, with TRBD1 identical over 7 bases. Trimming cost V 5 bases and J 1 base; bases outside gene matches: 4. The CDR3 is made up of 14 amino acids. Per germline, CDR1 LNHDA and CDR2 SQIVND (reference sequence). The CDR3 nucleotides read TGTGCCAGTAGTCTTGGGACAGCGAACACTGAAGCTTTCTTT. It yields the protein CASSLGTANTEAFF.

V and J are TRBV28 and TRBJ2-1, with D possibly being TRBD2 (6 bases). Germline values: CDR1 MDHEN, CDR2 SYDVKM. V was clipped by 3 bases and J by 8 bases, with 17 bases between them. The CDR3 is 15 residues long. CDR3 DNA sequence: TGTGCCAGCAGTTTGGGCTTAGCGGCTGACCATGAGCAGTTCTTC. Protein product: CASSLGLAADHEQFF.

This clone was recorded a few times. CDR3 DNA: TGTGCCACCGGACAGGGAACATCACCCCTCCACTTT. It specifies CATGQGTSPLHF. This sequence joins TRBV30 and TRBJ1-6; 8 bases are a match to TRBD1. CDR3 length: 12 amino acids. With V trimmed by 8 bases and J by 10 bases, 7 bases remained unmatched. Germline CDR1 reads GTSNPN; CDR2 reads SVGIG (reference sequence). Full variable domain (remainder filled in from reference TRBV30 and TRBJ1-6): SQTIHQWPATLVQPVGSPLSLECTVEGTSNPNLYWYRQAAGRGLQLLFYSVGIGQISSEVPQNLSASRPQDRQFILSSKKLLLSDSGFYLCATGQGTSPLHFGNGTRLTVT.

The V call is TRBV28, the J call TRBJ1-1; 8 bases agree with TRBD1. Germline V gene sequence: CDR1 MDHEN, CDR2 SYDVKM. The CDR3 sequence is 13 residues long. J was trimmed by 1 base and V by 7 bases; bases with no gene match: 2. CDR3 DNA sequence: TGTGCCAGCACCGGACAGGGGAACACTGAAGCTTTCTTT. Translation: CASTGQGNTEAFF.

The V gene is TRBV7-9, the J gene TRBJ1-6; TRBD1 matches 8 bases. This CDR3 comprises 15 residues. The ends lost 5 bases at V and 5 bases at J; junction bases unmatched: 5. Germline CDR1 reads SEHNR; CDR2 reads FQNEAQ (reference sequence). The CDR3 DNA reads TGTGCCAGCAGCAAGACAGGGGTAAATAATTCACCCCTCCACTTT. Encoded protein: CASSKTGVNNSPLHF. The full variable domain, its missing parts supplied by reference TRBV7-9 and TRBJ1-6, is DTGVSQNPRHKITKRGQNVTFRCDPISEHNRLYWYRQTLGQGPEFLTYFQNEAQLEKSRLLSDRFSAERPKGSFSTLEIQRTEQGDSAMYLCASSKTGVNNSPLHFGNGTRLTVT.

The chain couples TRBV28 to TRBJ2-1; TRBD2 aligns across 9 bases. In germline, CDR1 is MDHEN, CDR2 SYDVKM. The CDR3 extends over 15 amino acids. The junction had 6 bases not matched to a gene; V was cut back by 7 bases and J by 2 bases. The CDR3 loop is CASIWGGRAYNEQFF. In DNA form, the CDR3 reads TGTGCCAGCATCTGGGGCGGGAGGGCCTACAATGAGCAGTTCTTC.

This clone appeared a single time. The rearrangement links TRBV9 to TRBJ1-2; D may be TRBD1 (5 bases). The CDR3 consists of 16 residues. The germline V gene encodes CDR1 SGDLS and CDR2 YYNGEE. Trimming left V 0 bases short and J 4 bases short, with 16 bases between. CDR3 DNA sequence: TGTGCCAGCAGCGTAGACCCCGGCAGGGATGCCTATGGCTACACCTTC. This sequence encodes CASSVDPGRDAYGYTF.

This clone was detected only a few times. CDR3 DNA: TGTGCCAGCAGCCCCGGACAGACCGGGAACACCATATATTTT. This gives the protein CASSPGQTGNTIYF. The J gene is TRBJ1-3, the V gene TRBV6-5; possible D gene TRBD1, 6 bases. Germline V gene data show CDR1 as MNHEY and CDR2 as SVGAGI. CDR3 size: 14 residues. V lost 6 bases and J 7 bases, leaving 16 bases between the germline ends.

The chain employs TRBV7-6 and TRBJ2-1; 10 positions agree with TRBD2. V dropped 5 bases and J dropped 5; count of bases not matched to a gene: 9. CDR1 is SGHVS, CDR2 FNYEAQ, per germline. The CDR3 extends over 16 amino acids. CDR3 nucleotides: TGTGCCAGCAGCAAGTCCCCCAGCGGGAGGGACAATGAGCAGTTCTTC. Translating gives CASSKSPSGRDNEQFF. Combining the CDR3 with reference TRBV7-6 and TRBJ2-1 gives the whole variable domain GAGVSQSPRYKVTKRGQDVALRCDPISGHVSLYWYRQALGQGPEFLTYFNYEAQQDKSGLPNDRFSAERPEGSISTLTIQRTEQRDSAMYRCASSKSPSGRDNEQFFGPGTRLTVL.

The gene calls are TRBV7-2 and TRBJ2-1; possible D gene TRBD2, 5 bases. The CDR3 runs to 12 residues. Between the trimmed V and J ends, which lost 5 bases and 9 bases, there was a span of 11 bases. Germline V gives CDR1 SGHTA, CDR2 FQGNSA. The chain's CDR3 is CASSINRGEQFF. The CDR3 nucleotides read TGTGCCAGCAGCATCAACCGGGGTGAGCAGTTCTTC.

This rearrangement joins TRBV7-3 to TRBJ2-3; 9 bases map to TRBD2. CDR3 length: 17 amino acids. The germline CDR1 and CDR2 sequences are SGHTA and FQGTGA. The ends lost 4 bases at V and 0 bases at J; junction bases unmatched: 8. CDR3 residues: CASSSSRLAASTDTQYF. The CDR3 nucleotides read TGTGCCAGCAGCTCCTCTCGACTAGCGGCTAGCACAGATACGCAGTATTTT.

This chain connects TRBV6-1 to TRBJ1-2, with D unclear. The CDR3 runs to 13 residues. Trimming removed 2 bases at V and 5 bases at J, with 9 bases between. Germline V gene lookup returns CDR1 MNHNS and CDR2 SASEGT. The CDR3 reads CASSELGWYGYTF. CDR3 DNA sequence: TGTGCCAGCAGTGAACTAGGATGGTATGGCTACACCTTC.

The rearrangement joins TRBV7-9 to TRBJ1-1, with a tentative D call TRBD1 (5 bases). The length of the CDR3 is 15 residues. Trimming pared 2 bases from V and 2 bases from J, leaving 12 bases between. Germline values: CDR1 SEHNR, CDR2 FQNEAQ (reference sequence). Here the CDR3 DNA reads TGTGCCAGCAGCTTATCTGGACACAGAAACACTGAAGCTTTCTTT. This encodes CASSLSGHRNTEAFF.

This chain connects TRBV27 to TRBJ2-7, with D hard to call. The germline V and J ends were trimmed by 2 bases and 5 bases, with 10 bases remaining between them. This CDR3 has 13 amino acids. The germline gives CDR1 MNHEY, CDR2 SMNVEV (reference sequence). CDR3 sequence: CASSLIVSDEQYF. CDR3 in DNA: TGTGCCAGCAGTTTAATAGTTTCGGACGAGCAGTACTTC.

The rearrangement uses TRBV7-2 and TRBJ1-5; TRBD1 aligns across 8 bases. This CDR3 region has 15 residues. With V trimmed by 4 bases and J by 11 bases, 13 bases remained unmatched. CDR1 and CDR2 (germline): SGHTA, FQGNSA. CDR3 in amino acids: CASSSPDRETRTQHF. The CDR3, as DNA: TGTGCCAGCAGCTCCCCGGACAGGGAGACTAGGACCCAGCATTTT.

This clone appeared a single time. At one boundary the junction diverges from the germline segment, which might be a read error. The sample holds other DNA sequences that translate to the same CDR3. The V and J genes are TRBV6-5 and TRBJ1-1; D not resolved. Germline V gives CDR1 MNHEY, CDR2 SVGAGI. The CDR3 runs to 15 residues. Here the CDR3 reads CASSYWAPLGTEAFF. The CDR3 DNA sequence: TGCGCCAGCAGTTACTGGGCACCCTTGGGCACTGAAGCTTTCTTT.

In DNA, the CDR3 is TGCGCCAGCAGCCAAGGGACTAGCGGGGGAGGACAAGAGACCCAGTACTTC. Amino acids: CASSQGTSGGGQETQYF. The chain combines TRBV4-1 with TRBJ2-5, with TRBD2 matching 13 bases. Germline CDR1 and CDR2: MGHRA and YSYEKL. The ends lost 1 base at V and 2 bases at J; junction bases unmatched: 4. The CDR3 spans 17 residues.

The J gene is TRBJ2-1, the V gene TRBV7-9; 7 bases line up with TRBD2. The CDR3 totals 14 residues. Trimming removed 5 bases from V and 7 bases from J; junction bases left unmatched: 8. Looked up from germline, CDR1 is SEHNR and CDR2 is FQNEAQ (reference sequence). The CDR3, as DNA: TGTGCCAGCAGCCCAACCCCGGGGGGAAATGAGCAGTTCTTC. Translating it yields CASSPTPGGNEQFF.

This clone has just a few counts. The CDR3 nucleotides read TGTGCCATCAGTGACCCGGCGCCAGGGATCGAGCAGTACTTC. It encodes CAISDPAPGIEQYF. The gene calls are TRBV10-3 and TRBJ2-7; perhaps TRBD1 as D (5 bases). Deletions cut 3 bases from V and 6 bases from J, with 15 bases between. The CDR3 has 14 residues. Germline CDR1 ENHRY, CDR2 SYGVKD.

This clone was recorded once. At one of its ends the junction is not consistent with the germline gene, which may arise from a read error. Other DNA sequences in the sample encode the same CDR3. The chain carries TRBV6-6 and TRBJ1-1, with D perhaps matching TRBD1 (6 bases). This CDR3 has 12 residues. Germline assignment: CDR1 MNHNY and CDR2 SVGAGI (reference sequence). This chain's CDR3 is CASRIGQSEAFF. CDR3 bases: TGCGCCAGCAGAATAGGACAGTCTGAAGCTTTCTTT.

V usage is TRBV10-3 and J usage is TRBJ2-1, with TRBD1 identical over 7 bases. The ends lost 3 bases at V and 2 bases at J; junction bases unmatched: 4. Germline V lookup: CDR1 ENHRY, CDR2 SYGVKD. CDR3 length equals 15 residues. CDR3 nucleotide sequence: TGTGCCATCAGTGAAGGGGACAGCGCCTACAATGAGCAGTTCTTC. Its protein is CAISEGDSAYNEQFF.